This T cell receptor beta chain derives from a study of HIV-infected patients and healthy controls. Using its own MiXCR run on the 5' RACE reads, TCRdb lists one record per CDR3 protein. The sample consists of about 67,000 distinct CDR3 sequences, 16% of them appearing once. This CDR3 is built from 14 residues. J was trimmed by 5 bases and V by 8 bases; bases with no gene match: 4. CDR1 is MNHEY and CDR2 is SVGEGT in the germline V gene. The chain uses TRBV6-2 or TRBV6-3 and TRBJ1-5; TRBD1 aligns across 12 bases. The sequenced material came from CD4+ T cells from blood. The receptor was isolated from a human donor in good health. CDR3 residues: CASGGQGAHQPQHF. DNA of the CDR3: TGTGCCAGCGGGGGACAGGGGGCGCATCAGCCCCAGCATTTT.